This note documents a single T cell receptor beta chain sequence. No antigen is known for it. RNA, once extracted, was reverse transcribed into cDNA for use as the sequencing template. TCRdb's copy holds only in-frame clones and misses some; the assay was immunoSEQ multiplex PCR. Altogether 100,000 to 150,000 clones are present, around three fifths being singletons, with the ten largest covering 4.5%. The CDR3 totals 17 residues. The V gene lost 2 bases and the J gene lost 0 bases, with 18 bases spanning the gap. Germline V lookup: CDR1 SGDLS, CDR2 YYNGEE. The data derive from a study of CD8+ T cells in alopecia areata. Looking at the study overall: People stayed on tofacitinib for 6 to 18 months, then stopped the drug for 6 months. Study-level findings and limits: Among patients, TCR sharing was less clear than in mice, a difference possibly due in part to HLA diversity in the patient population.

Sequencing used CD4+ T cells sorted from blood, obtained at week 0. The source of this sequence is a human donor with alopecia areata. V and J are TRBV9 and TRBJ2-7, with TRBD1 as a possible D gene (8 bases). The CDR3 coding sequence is TGTGCCAGCAGCGTCCACGAACAGGGGGGGAGCTCCTACGAGCAGTACTTC. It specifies CASSVHEQGGSSYEQYF.